Below are 21 T cell receptor beta chains sequenced from a single sample in a study of post-analysis software for immune sequencing data. These receptors are not linked to any known antigen. Whole-study findings and limits: TRBV5-6, TRBV5-1 and TRBV20-1 belonged to a set of roughly five TRBV segments that were more frequent in patients than controls.

Unique molecular identifiers were built into the TCR beta cDNA libraries. TCRdb itself ran the PCR reads through MiXCR, one entry per CDR3 protein. The table shows 700,000 to 900,000 distinct CDR3 sequences, with just over 45% occurring only once. Input material: blood. The origin of the receptors is a girl between 10 and 17 years old with multiple sclerosis.

The chain is built from TRBV20-1 and TRBJ1-5; TRBD1 might be the D (5 bases). CDR1 is DFQATT, CDR2 SNEGSKA, per germline (reference sequence). The germline V and J ends were trimmed by 0 bases and 0 bases, with 18 bases remaining between them. This CDR3 comprises 18 residues. The CDR3 nucleotides are TGCAGTGCTAGAGACCCCGGTAGCGACAGCGATAGCAATCAGCCCCAGCATTTT. Its translation: CSARDPGSDSDSNQPQHF.

The rearrangement links TRBV10-3 to TRBJ2-1; 7 bases agree with TRBD1. The CDR3 is made up of 12 amino acids. CDR1 ENHRY and CDR2 SYGVKD come from the germline V gene. V shed 10 bases, J shed 5 bases, and the junction held 5 bases outside the gene matches. In nucleotides, the CDR3 is TGTGCCACCACGGGGACAGACAATGAGCAGTTCTTC. Its protein product is CATTGTDNEQFF.

The rearrangement links TRBV28 to TRBJ2-7, with 11 bases lining up with TRBD2. The CDR3 covers 17 residues. From germline, CDR1 is MDHEN and CDR2 SYDVKM. V lost 6 bases and J lost 6; bases outside the gene matches: 16. CDR3: CASSLLHKLAGEVEQYF. In DNA form, the CDR3 reads TGTGCCAGCAGCCTCCTACACAAACTAGCGGGAGAGGTCGAGCAGTACTTC. Full variable domain (remainder filled in from reference TRBV28 and TRBJ2-7): DVKVTQSSRYLVKRTGEKVFLECVQDMDHENMFWYRQDPGLGLRLIYFSYDVKMKEKGDIPEGYSVSREKKERFSLILESASTNQTSMYLCASSLLHKLAGEVEQYFGPGTRLTVT.

This rearrangement joins TRBV10-3 to TRBJ2-5, with unresolved D. Matching the DNA end better, TRBJ2-7 makes the J call doubtful. CDR3 length: 16 residues. Germline V gives CDR1 ENHRY, CDR2 SYGVKD. CDR3 sequence (DNA): TGTGCCATCAGTGAGTCGGGAAGGGCCAAACCCTACGAGCAGTACTTC. Its protein product is CAISESGRAKPYEQYF.

This clonotype has a handful of counts. V is TRBV7-2 and J is TRBJ2-4, with 7 bases matching TRBD2. TRBJ2-7 explains the end of the DNA better; the J call may be wrong. This CDR3 is built from 15 residues. Germline assignment: CDR1 SGHTA and CDR2 FQGNSA. The DNA of the CDR3 is TGTGCCAGCAGCTTAGATGGCGGGAGTATTGACGAGCAGTACTTC. This translates into CASSLDGGSIDEQYF.

V gene TRBV5-6 combines with J gene TRBJ2-7, with TRBD2 identical over 7 bases. CDR1 and CDR2 from the germline V gene are SGHDT and YYEEEE. CDR3 size: 15 residues. J was trimmed by 6 bases and V by 4 bases; bases with no gene match: 13. The CDR3 loop reads CASSLPGLDIGEQYF. The CDR3 bases are TGTGCCAGCAGCCTCCCCGGACTAGATATCGGCGAGCAGTACTTC.

This clonotype has only a few counts. V usage is TRBV29-1 and J usage is TRBJ2-2, with D tentatively TRBD1 or TRBD2 (6 bases each). Trimming removed 4 bases at V and 4 bases at J, with 10 bases between. The germline gives CDR1 SQVTM, CDR2 ANQGSEA. This CDR3 has 13 residues. The DNA of the CDR3 is TGCAGCGTTGTAGAGGGGGGCACCGGGGAGCTGTTTTTT. Residues: CSVVEGGTGELFF.

This clonotype occurred a few times. V and J are TRBV7-3 and TRBJ2-5; D is undetermined. Trimming left V 7 bases short and J 2 bases short, with 8 bases between. The germline V gene encodes CDR1 SGHTA and CDR2 FQGTGA. CDR3 size: 12 residues. The CDR3 bases are TGTGCCAGCAAGGCGGTACAAGAGACCCAGTACTTC. Its translation: CASKAVQETQYF.

V and J are TRBV20-1 and TRBJ2-7, with TRBD1 matching 9 bases. Germline V gene data show CDR1 as DFQATT and CDR2 as SNEGSKA (reference sequence). The V gene end was trimmed by 3 bases and the J gene end by 0 bases; junction bases not matched to a gene: 6. CDR3 length: 15 residues. The CDR3, as DNA: TGCAGTGCTAGGGGACAGGGACCCCGCTCCTACGAGCAGTACTTC. Its protein product is CSARGQGPRSYEQYF.

This chain links TRBV10-3 with TRBJ2-5; D unclear. Germline CDR1 reads ENHRY; CDR2 reads SYGVKD. This CDR3 has 12 amino acids. Trimming took off 4 bases at V and 5 bases at J, with 8 bases between the two ends. In DNA form, the CDR3 reads TGTGCCATCAGTGCGATGGGGGAGACCCAGTACTTC. It specifies CAISAMGETQYF.

V is TRBV7-2 and J is TRBJ1-1, with a weak D call TRBD1 (5 bases). The germline gives CDR1 SGHTA, CDR2 FQGNSA. The length of the CDR3 is 16 residues. Between the trimmed V and J ends, which lost 10 bases and 0 bases, there was a span of 21 bases. The CDR3 protein is CATRRGTDGMNTEAFF. CDR3 DNA: TGTGCCACTCGACGAGGGACGGACGGGATGAACACTGAAGCTTTCTTT.

This clonotype was seen more than once but under ten times. The chain uses TRBV20-1 and TRBJ2-7, with 11 bases fitting TRBD2. The CDR3 runs 13 residues. Germline V gene sequence: CDR1 DFQATT, CDR2 SNEGSKA (reference sequence). J lost 6 bases, V lost 1 base, and 2 bases had no gene match. The CDR3 region is CSARASGRFEQYF. DNA of the CDR3: TGCAGTGCTAGAGCTAGCGGGAGGTTCGAGCAGTACTTC.

This clonotype was counted a few times. CDR3 sequence reads: CASSLRGGGYEQYF. The CDR3 nucleotides are TGTGCCAGCAGCTTAAGAGGGGGAGGCTACGAGCAGTACTTC. The genes are TRBV7-3 and TRBJ2-5, with D possibly being TRBD1 or TRBD2 (6 bases each). The J call is uncertain, as TRBJ2-7 better fits the DNA end. Germline V lookup: CDR1 SGHTA, CDR2 FQGTGA. The CDR3 runs to 14 residues.

This clonotype was observed once. At one end, the junction sequence differs from germline, possibly due to a read error. This chain joins TRBV7-8 and TRBJ2-1; D is unclear. This CDR3 comprises 13 residues. Germline V gene lookup returns CDR1 SGHVS and CDR2 FQNEAQ. The DNA of the CDR3 is TGTGCCAGCAGCTTTACTACTTACAGTGAGCAGTTCTTC. It yields the protein CASSFTTYSEQFF.

The genes are TRBV12-3 or TRBV12-4 and TRBJ1-1, with TRBD1 identical over 8 bases. The CDR3 has 17 residues. Trimming removed 2 bases from V and 5 bases from J; junction bases left unmatched: 13. Written as DNA, the CDR3 is TGTGCCAGCAGTTTATGGGGCAGGGGGCTTAAGGATACTGAAGCTTTCTTT. It codes for CASSLWGRGLKDTEAFF.

As regards this clonotype: A read error may produce the germline difference seen at one junction end. The chain recombines TRBV7-7 with TRBJ2-4, with a possible D match to TRBD2 (5 bases). The better agreement between TRBJ2-7 and the DNA end casts doubt on the J call. Looked up from germline, CDR1 is SSHAT and CDR2 is FNYEAQ (reference sequence). CDR3 length: 13 amino acids. This CDR3 reads CASSEGFTYEQYF. The CDR3, as DNA: TGTGCTAGCAGCGAGGGATTTACCTACGAGCAGTACTTC.

The CDR3 is CASSRDRGKDYGYTF. CDR3 sequence (DNA): TGTGCCAGCAGTAGGGACAGGGGGAAGGACTATGGCTACACCTTC. The chain employs TRBV6-5 and TRBJ1-2; 11 bases line up with TRBD1. The CDR3 length is 15 residues. V shed 5 bases, J shed 3 bases, and the junction held 5 bases outside the gene matches. The germline V gene encodes CDR1 MNHEY and CDR2 SVGAGI.

The V call is TRBV12-3 or TRBV12-4, the J call TRBJ2-3, with D unresolved. There are 16 residues in the CDR3. Trimming shortened V by 3 bases and J by 0 bases, and 13 bases separated the two germline ends. The CDR3 nucleotides read TGTGCCAGCAGTTTTCCCGCAGGAACTAGCACAGATACGCAGTATTTT. Its protein is CASSFPAGTSTDTQYF.

V and J are TRBV7-8 and TRBJ2-7; perhaps D is TRBD1 or TRBD2 (5 bases each). Germline CDR1 SGHVS, CDR2 FQNEAQ. CDR3 length: 13 residues. V was shortened by 6 bases and J by 0 bases, with 9 bases between the two germline ends. The CDR3 coding sequence is TGTGCCAGCAGGGGGGACGCCTCCTACGAGCAGTACTTC. This codes for CASRGDASYEQYF.

This clonotype was seen a few times. This chain links TRBV6-1 with TRBJ2-5; 7 bases align to TRBD2. V shed 3 bases, J shed 5 bases, and the junction held 9 bases outside the gene matches. This CDR3 is built from 15 residues. CDR1 MNHNS and CDR2 SASEGT come from the germline V gene. CDR3 nucleotides: TGTGCCAGCAGTGACTATGGACTAGTGATGGAGACCCAGTACTTC. It specifies CASSDYGLVMETQYF.

This clonotype was observed a few times. The chain links TRBV14 to TRBJ2-6; 10 bases are a match to TRBD1. The V gene's germline CDR1 is SGHDN and CDR2 FVKESK. V lost 2 bases, J lost 1 base, and 8 bases stayed unmatched. The CDR3 contains 19 residues. CDR3 bases: TGTGCCAGCAGCCAACGGTCCCGGGACAGGGGTTCTGGGGCCAACGTCCTGACTTTC. This codes for CASSQRSRDRGSGANVLTF.